Presented here are 29 T cell receptor beta chains from one specimen sequenced in a study of blood T cell repertoires in COVID-19. The data were produced by immunoSEQ multiplex PCR, yet TCRdb's version contains in-frame clones alone and is incomplete. Of roughly 70,000 clones in the sample, nearly 90% are singletons; the top ten hold under 5%. Sequenced: peripheral blood. The receptors were gathered from a man between 70 and 80 years old with acute or convalescent COVID-19.

The chain couples TRBV6-6 to TRBJ1-4; D gene uncertain. Germline V gene sequence: CDR1 MNHNY, CDR2 SVGAGI (reference sequence). The V end lost 10 bases, the J end lost 7 bases, and 13 bases lay between the germline ends. CDR3 length: 12 residues. The CDR3 region is CATGGRAEKLFF. The CDR3 DNA is TGTGCCACCGGTGGGAGGGCTGAAAAACTGTTTTTT.

V is TRBV21-1 and J is TRBJ2-3; TRBD2 is the table's D call, not checked against the DNA. TRBV21-1 has pseudogene status. CDR3 length: 16 residues. For the CDR3, the DNA is TGTGCCAGCAGCAAAGTCAGCGGGGGGTACAGGGATACGCAGTATTTT. This codes for CASSKVSGGYRDTQYF.

The chain recombines TRBV27 with TRBJ2-1, with TRBD2 matching 8 bases. Germline assignment: CDR1 MNHEY and CDR2 SMNVEV (reference sequence). The CDR3 has 15 amino acids. V lost 4 bases to trimming and J lost 0 bases; unmatched junction nucleotides: 2. CDR3 DNA sequence: TGTGCCAGCAGTTGGCGGGGGGTCTCCTACAATGAGCAGTTCTTC. Translation: CASSWRGVSYNEQFF.

This clone was recorded only once. The chain links TRBV7-3 to TRBJ1-6, with unresolved D. From germline, CDR1 is SGHTA and CDR2 FQGTGA. With 2 bases removed from V and 0 bases from J, the gap between germline ends came to 5 bases. The CDR3 has 15 amino acids. CDR3 in DNA: TGTGCCAGCAGCTTAGGGAGCTCCTATAATTCACCCCTCCACTTT. Residues: CASSLGSSYNSPLHF.

At least ten counts were recorded for this clone. The rearrangement uses TRBV7-9 and TRBJ2-5, with 13 positions matching TRBD2. Germline CDR1 SEHNR, CDR2 FQNEAQ (reference sequence). J lost 12 bases, V lost 3 bases, and 4 bases had no gene match. CDR3 length equals 13 residues. In DNA form, the CDR3 reads TGTGCCAGCAGCTTCCGACTAGCGGGAGGCGAGTACTTC. The encoded protein is CASSFRLAGGEYF.

This clone has just one count. V gene TRBV3-1 (or the pseudogene TRBV3-2) combines with J gene TRBJ2-3; the D gene is possibly TRBD2 (6 bases). The CDR3 consists of 17 residues. Germline assignment: CDR1 LGHDT and CDR2 YNNKEL (reference sequence). V lost 0 bases to trimming and J lost 4 bases, with 17 bases between them. CDR3 region: CASSQETSPRVADTQYF. The CDR3 nucleotides read TGTGCCAGCAGCCAAGAGACTAGTCCTAGGGTCGCAGATACGCAGTATTTT.

The V call is TRBV11-2, the J call TRBJ2-7, with 9 nucleotides matching TRBD1. CDR1 is SGHAT, CDR2 FQNNGV, per germline. The CDR3 runs to 13 residues. V trimming: 4 bases; J trimming: 6 bases; junction bases outside the gene matches: 4. The CDR3 sequence is CASSYLTGGEQYF. CDR3 bases: TGTGCCAGCAGCTACCTGACAGGGGGCGAGCAGTACTTC.

V gene TRBV11-3 combines with J gene TRBJ2-5; TRBD1 is a possible D gene (5 bases). The CDR3 has 15 amino acids. V was pared by 1 base and J by 3 bases, with 12 bases between. Germline values: CDR1 SGHNT, CDR2 YENEEA. CDR3 protein: CASSLGVSQEETQYF. In DNA, the CDR3 is TGTGCCAGCAGCTTAGGGGTGTCACAGGAAGAGACCCAGTACTTC. The full variable domain, completed using reference TRBV11-3 and TRBJ2-5, is EAGVVQSPRYKIIEKKQPVAFWCNPISGHNTLYWYLQNLGQGPELLIRYENEEAVDDSQLPKDRFSAERLKGVDSTLKIQPAELGDSAVYLCASSLGVSQEETQYFGPGTRLLVL.

The chain uses TRBV29-1 and TRBJ1-1; D unclear. Germline V lookup: CDR1 SQVTM, CDR2 ANQGSEA. The CDR3 is 13 residues long. V shed 1 base and J shed 1 base, with 7 bases lying between them. The CDR3 sequence: CSVEVGKNTEAFF. The DNA of the CDR3 is TGCAGCGTTGAAGTGGGCAAGAACACTGAAGCTTTCTTT.

The chain couples TRBV19 to TRBJ2-3, with TRBD2 identical over 10 bases. There are 16 residues in the CDR3. CDR1 is LNHDA, CDR2 SQIVND, per germline (reference sequence). V was pared by 4 bases and J by 2 bases, with 6 bases of the junction left unmatched. CDR3 loop: CASSTGLAAFTDTQYF. The DNA of the CDR3 is TGTGCCAGTAGTACTGGACTAGCGGCTTTCACAGATACGCAGTATTTT. Looking up the rest from reference TRBV19 and TRBJ2-3 gives the full variable domain: DGGITQSPKYLFRKEGQNVTLSCEQNLNHDAMYWYRQDPGQGLRLIYYSQIVNDFQKGDIAEGYSVSREKKESFPLTVTSAQKNPTAFYLCASSTGLAAFTDTQYFGPGTRLTVL.

V gene TRBV3-1 (or the pseudogene TRBV3-2) combines with J gene TRBJ2-6; TRBD1 matches 7 bases. This CDR3 region has 19 residues. Per germline, CDR1 LGHDT and CDR2 YNNKEL (reference sequence). With 2 bases clipped from V and 0 bases from J, the junction kept 10 bases outside the gene matches. The CDR3 spells CASSQTPGQSSSGANVLTF. DNA of the CDR3: TGTGCCAGCAGCCAAACACCGGGACAGAGCAGCTCTGGGGCCAACGTCCTGACTTTC.

The rearrangement uses TRBV7-2 and TRBJ2-3; the match to TRBD2 covers 9 bases. Germline trimming cut 1 base from V and 0 bases from J; bases unmatched to any gene: 11. The CDR3 contains 19 residues. Looked up from germline, CDR1 is SGHTA and CDR2 is FQGNSA. The CDR3 sequence is CASSLGLSGGLPSTDTQYF. In DNA, the CDR3 is TGTGCCAGCAGCTTAGGATTAAGCGGGGGGCTCCCGAGCACAGATACGCAGTATTTT.

This rearrangement joins TRBV5-8 to TRBJ2-7, with 8 bases aligning to TRBD1. CDR1 and CDR2 from the germline V gene are SGHTS and YDEGEE. V dropped 2 bases and J dropped 4; count of bases not matched to a gene: 11. The CDR3 loop spans 16 amino acids. CDR3 amino acids: CASSLAGTGGLYEQYF. The DNA for the CDR3 is TGTGCCAGCAGCTTAGCTGGAACAGGGGGTCTATACGAGCAGTACTTC.

This clone appeared a few times. J is TRBJ1-2 and V is TRBV6-2 or TRBV6-3, with D possibly TRBD1 on 6 matching bases. With 4 bases removed from V and 2 bases from J, the gap between germline ends came to 17 bases. This CDR3 has 16 amino acids. The germline V gene encodes CDR1 MNHEY and CDR2 SVGEGT. CDR3 nucleotides: TGTGCCAGCAGTTCCCAAGGGGGGGCCGGAAACTATGGCTACACCTTC. The encoded protein is CASSSQGGAGNYGYTF.

The chain couples TRBV19 to TRBJ2-7, with 11 bases lining up with TRBD1. The length of the CDR3 is 14 residues. The ends lost 5 bases at V and 4 bases at J; junction bases unmatched: 4. CDR1 is LNHDA, CDR2 SQIVND, per germline (reference sequence). CDR3 in amino acids: CASSGQGAGYEQYF. The CDR3, as DNA: TGTGCCAGTAGTGGACAGGGGGCCGGGTACGAGCAGTACTTC. Based on the CDR3 plus reference TRBV19 and TRBJ2-7, the full variable domain is DGGITQSPKYLFRKEGQNVTLSCEQNLNHDAMYWYRQDPGQGLRLIYYSQIVNDFQKGDIAEGYSVSREKKESFPLTVTSAQKNPTAFYLCASSGQGAGYEQYFGPGTRLTVT.

This clone was observed once. This rearrangement joins TRBV5-6 to TRBJ1-6, with 7 bases that match TRBD1. Germline loops: CDR1 SGHDT, CDR2 YYEEEE. The V gene end was trimmed by 0 bases and the J gene end by 7 bases; junction bases not matched to a gene: 4. This CDR3 has 15 residues. DNA for the CDR3: TGTGCCAGCAGCTTGGCGACAGGGCCCAATTCACCCCTCCACTTT. Its protein is CASSLATGPNSPLHF.

The count of this clone is one. The chain couples TRBV19 to TRBJ2-3, with 7 bases lining up with TRBD2. Trimming cost V 5 bases and J 2 bases; bases outside gene matches: 7. Per germline, CDR1 LNHDA and CDR2 SQIVND (reference sequence). The CDR3 loop spans 15 amino acids. For the CDR3, the DNA is TGTGCCAGTAGTTTGACTAGCATCAACACAGATACGCAGTATTTT. Its translation: CASSLTSINTDTQYF.

The chain's CDR3 is CASSLEQGHGYTF. CDR3 sequence (DNA): TGTGCCAGCAGCTTGGAACAGGGGCATGGCTACACCTTC. The rearrangement links TRBV5-4 to TRBJ1-2, with 7 bases matching TRBD1. With V trimmed by 0 bases and J by 6 bases, 2 bases remained unmatched. There are 13 residues in the CDR3. Germline CDR1 reads SGHNT; CDR2 reads YYREEE (reference sequence).

The rearrangement uses TRBV19 and TRBJ2-1; 9 nucleotides line up with TRBD2. Germline CDR1 and CDR2: LNHDA and SQIVND (reference sequence). Unmatched junction bases numbered 4, after V lost 4 bases and J lost 6 bases. The CDR3 consists of 14 residues. For the CDR3, the DNA is TGTGCCAGTAGTAATTTAGCGGGGGTCAATGAGCAGTTCTTC. Translation: CASSNLAGVNEQFF.

This chain connects TRBV10-3 to TRBJ1-2, with TRBD1 as a possible D gene (6 bases). The CDR3 spans 14 residues. Between the trimmed V and J ends, which lost 4 bases and 0 bases, there was a span of 9 bases. Germline V gives CDR1 ENHRY, CDR2 SYGVKD. CDR3 DNA sequence: TGTGCCATCAGTGCAGGGGATACTAACTATGGCTACACCTTC. Protein sequence: CAISAGDTNYGYTF.

The chain uses TRBV3-1 (or the pseudogene TRBV3-2) and TRBJ1-5; D remains unclear. CDR3 length equals 15 residues. Between the trimmed V and J ends, which lost 1 base and 0 bases, there was a span of 7 bases. Germline CDR1 is LGHDT and CDR2 is YNNKEL (reference sequence). CDR3 bases: TGTGCCAGCAGCCAAGGACAAAATAGCAATCAGCCCCAGCATTTT. This gives the protein CASSQGQNSNQPQHF.

The genes are TRBV9 and TRBJ2-7; a weak D match, TRBD2 (5 bases). The germline gives CDR1 SGDLS, CDR2 YYNGEE. CDR3 length equals 15 residues. Trimming took 0 bases from V and 3 from J, leaving 13 bases between them. The CDR3 DNA follows: TGTGCCAGCAGCGTAGGGGCTAGCTCCCACTACGAGCAGTACTTC. Protein product: CASSVGASSHYEQYF. Full variable domain (remainder filled in from reference TRBV9 and TRBJ2-7): DSGVTQTPKHLITATGQRVTLRCSPRSGDLSVYWYQQSLDQGLQFLIQYYNGEERAKGNILERFSAQQFPDLHSELNLSSLELGDSALYFCASSVGASSHYEQYFGPGTRLTVT.

The chain uses TRBV6-2 or TRBV6-3 and TRBJ1-5; 11 bases fit TRBD1. Trimming cost V 2 bases and J 7 bases; bases outside gene matches: 16. Germline lookup yields CDR1 MNHEY and CDR2 SVGEGT. This CDR3 has 19 amino acids. The CDR3 sequence is CASSYPELPWTGGVQPQHF. In nucleotides, the CDR3 is TGTGCCAGCAGTTACCCCGAATTGCCTTGGACAGGGGGCGTCCAGCCCCAGCATTTT.

The rearrangement uses TRBV27 and TRBJ2-5; 7 positions agree with TRBD1. Germline loops: CDR1 MNHEY, CDR2 SMNVEV (reference sequence). Trimming removed 3 bases from V and 4 bases from J; junction bases left unmatched: 5. CDR3 length: 14 amino acids. This CDR3 is CASSFQGVGETQYF. The CDR3 region has the DNA TGTGCCAGCAGTTTTCAGGGGGTTGGAGAGACCCAGTACTTC.

This clone was detected only once. J is TRBJ1-1 and V is TRBV19; 9 bases map to TRBD1. CDR3 length: 15 amino acids. Germline V lookup: CDR1 LNHDA, CDR2 SQIVND (reference sequence). With V trimmed by 4 bases and J by 3 bases, 6 bases remained unmatched. The CDR3 here is CASSTGTGWDTEAFF. The CDR3 DNA reads as TGTGCCAGTAGTACCGGGACAGGGTGGGACACTGAAGCTTTCTTT.

This chain joins TRBV10-3 and TRBJ1-6; 7 bases map to TRBD1. V shed 5 bases, J shed 10 bases, and the junction held 2 bases outside the gene matches. Per germline, CDR1 ENHRY and CDR2 SYGVKD. CDR3 length equals 12 residues. As DNA, the CDR3 is TGTGCCATCAGTTTGGACAGGTCACCCCTCCACTTT. Translated: CAISLDRSPLHF.

The chain recombines TRBV19 with TRBJ1-1; TRBD1 matches 7 bases. V trimming: 5 bases; J trimming: 1 base; junction bases outside the gene matches: 7. Germline CDR1 LNHDA, CDR2 SQIVND (reference sequence). This CDR3 is 15 amino acids long. Here the CDR3 reads CASSPRTGRNTEAFF. CDR3 nucleotides: TGTGCCAGTAGTCCTCGGACAGGCCGGAACACTGAAGCTTTCTTT.

This clone was detected only once. This chain connects TRBV7-9 to TRBJ1-1, with TRBD1 matching over 8 bases. This CDR3 comprises 16 residues. Germline assignment: CDR1 SEHNR and CDR2 FQNEAQ (reference sequence). J was trimmed by 6 bases and V by 5 bases; bases with no gene match: 14. The CDR3 region is CASSTTGDLSRSEAFF. The DNA of the CDR3 is TGTGCCAGCAGCACGACAGGGGATTTGTCTCGCTCTGAAGCTTTCTTT.

The genes are TRBV28 and TRBJ1-3, with D possibly TRBD1 on 5 matching bases. The germline CDR1 and CDR2 sequences are MDHEN and SYDVKM. The CDR3 consists of 17 residues. The V end lost 3 bases, the J end lost 2 bases, and 17 bases lay between the germline ends. CDR3 bases: TGTGCCAGCAGTTTCGCTCTGGCCGGACAAGCTGGAAACACCATATATTTT. Protein sequence: CASSFALAGQAGNTIYF.